This entry concerns a single T cell receptor (beta chain). The data originate from a study of Ad26.COV2.S vaccination and SARS-CoV-2 variants. Overall study context: The donor belonged to the COV1001 Ad26.COV2.S trial arm.

Repertoires were generated with immunoSEQ multiplex PCR, while TCRdb's copy carries only in-frame clones and drops some. The data show approximately 300,000 clones, around four fifths seen once. Described treatment: roughly 20 received Ad26.COV2.S at low or high dose, single or two shots; roughly 5 received placebo; per-sample allocation not given. After the first vaccine or placebo injection, samples were drawn on day 63. Whoever gave the sample was an adult aged 18-55 years in Boston. The CDR3 runs 12 residues. V was clipped by 1 base and J by 6 bases, with 7 bases between them. From germline, CDR1 is SGDLS and CDR2 YYNGEE.

This sequence was found in a person between 18 and 65 years old who received the Ad26.COV2.S COVID-19 vaccine or a placebo. J is TRBJ1-1 and V is TRBV9; D is perhaps TRBD1 (5 bases). Sequenced here: peripheral blood, sampled in a trial of Ad26.COV2.S vaccine versus placebo. CDR3 amino acids: CASSVLGAEAFF. In DNA, the CDR3 is TGTGCCAGCAGCGTATTGGGGGCTGAAGCTTTCTTT. Full variable domain (remainder filled in from reference TRBV9 and TRBJ1-1): DSGVTQTPKHLITATGQRVTLRCSPRSGDLSVYWYQQSLDQGLQFLIQYYNGEERAKGNILERFSAQQFPDLHSELNLSSLELGDSALYFCASSVLGAEAFFGQGTRLTVV.